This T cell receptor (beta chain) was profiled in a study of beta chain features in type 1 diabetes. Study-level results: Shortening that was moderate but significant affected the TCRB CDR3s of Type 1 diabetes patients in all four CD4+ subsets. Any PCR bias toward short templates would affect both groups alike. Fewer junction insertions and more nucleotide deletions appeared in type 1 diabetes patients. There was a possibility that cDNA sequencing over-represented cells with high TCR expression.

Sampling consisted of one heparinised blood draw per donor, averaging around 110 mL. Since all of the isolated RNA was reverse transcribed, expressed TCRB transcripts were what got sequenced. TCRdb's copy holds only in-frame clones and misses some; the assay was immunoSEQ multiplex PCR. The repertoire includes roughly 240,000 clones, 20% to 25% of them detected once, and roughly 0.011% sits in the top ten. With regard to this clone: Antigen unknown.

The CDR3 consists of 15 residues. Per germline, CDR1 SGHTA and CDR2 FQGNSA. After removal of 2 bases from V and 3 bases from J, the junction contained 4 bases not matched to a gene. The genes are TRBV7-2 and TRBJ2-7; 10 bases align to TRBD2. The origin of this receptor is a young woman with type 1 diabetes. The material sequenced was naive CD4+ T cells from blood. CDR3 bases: TGTGCCAGCAGCTTAAGTTGGACTAGCGGCTACGAGCAGTACTTC. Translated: CASSLSWTSGYEQYF.